The 2 T cell receptor beta chains below were found in one sample sequenced in a study of identical twins. Each CDR3 protein is one row after TCRdb ran MiXCR on the 5' RACE reads. The repertoire holds around 550,000 distinct CDR3 sequences, with roughly 15% as singletons. These same data were also listed under a study on yellow fever vaccine responses in identical twins.

The sequenced sample was CD4+ T cells sorted from blood. The receptors stem from a woman between 18 and 29 years old in good health.

In its sample, this clonotype was seen a few times. The chain couples TRBV12-3 or TRBV12-4 to TRBJ2-3, with a weak D call TRBD2 (6 bases). The CDR3 loop spans 18 amino acids. The germline V and J ends were trimmed by 6 bases and 0 bases, with 22 bases remaining between them. CDR3 region: CASSHGPGGSGSTDTQYF. CDR3 in DNA: TGTGCCAGCAGCCATGGGCCCGGGGGTAGCGGTAGCACAGATACGCAGTATTTT.

This clonotype was detected a few times. The J gene is TRBJ2-1, the V gene TRBV5-1, with TRBD2 matching over 8 bases. CDR1 and CDR2 from the germline V gene are SGHRS and YFSETQ. CDR3 length: 15 residues. V gave up 3 bases and J gave up 7 bases; unmatched junction bases: 9. The CDR3 DNA sequence: TGCGCCAGCAGCTCTGTGACGGGGGGGCCTAATGAGCAGTTCTTC. It codes for CASSSVTGGPNEQFF.